Here is one T cell receptor beta chain with its context. The target antigen is unknown. Every donor gave roughly 9.2 milliliters of peripheral blood. Isolation per sample recovered at least 7 million PBMCs. This sample was taken from a study of blood T cells in healthy people across ages. Whole-study results and caveats: Per million T cells, TCR beta diversity dropped about linearly as age rose.

A second about 7 to 12 cycle PCR used barcoded and J-beta primers. Through a template-switch adaptor with 12 random nucleotides, each cDNA molecule received a tag. TCRdb passed the 5' RACE reads through MiXCR, listing each CDR3 protein once. This table has over 1,500,000 distinct CDR3 sequences, about 49% appearing once. The sequencing sample was made of blood. This TCR was recovered from a woman aged 35 to 49 in good health.

Written as DNA, the CDR3 is TGCAGTGCCCCGAACCTGAGGCGGCAGAGGAATTCACCCCTCCACTTT. It codes for CSAPNLRRQRNSPLHF. The rearrangement uses TRBV20-1 and TRBJ1-6; D is unclear. The V end lost 6 bases, the J end lost 7 bases, and 22 bases lay between the germline ends. This CDR3 is built from 16 residues. Germline V CDR1 and CDR2: DFQATT, SNEGSKA (reference sequence).